Listed here is a single TCR beta chain. What it binds is not known. Production of TCR cDNA was by 5'RACE template switching, which also added a universal primer site and UMIs. One entry per CDR3 protein, called by TCRdb with MiXCR from the 5' RACE reads. This sample has approximately 550,000 distinct CDR3 sequences, with approximately 15% found just once. Germline lookup yields CDR1 SGHTA and CDR2 FQGNSA. This CDR3 has 14 amino acids. Trimming removed 1 base from V and 5 bases from J; junction bases left unmatched: 5. The data were obtained in a study of T cells after yellow fever vaccination. Study details: The fractions with low cell numbers were processed using SMART-Seq v4 Ultra Low Input. General study findings and limits: Only a minor proportion of clonotypes was detected across both CD4 and CD8 compartments. Contaminants from the bulk population, in the form of abundant clonotypes, could be found in FACS-sorted repertoires.

The input for sequencing was PBMCs, taken on the day of the yellow fever booster vaccination. The rearrangement links TRBV7-2 to TRBJ2-7; TRBD1 aligns across 7 bases. This sequence was found in a man aged 25-40 years who received the YFV17D yellow fever vaccine. CDR3 sequence reads: CASSLVGQDHEQYF. The CDR3 nucleotides read TGTGCCAGCAGCTTAGTTGGACAGGACCACGAGCAGTACTTC.